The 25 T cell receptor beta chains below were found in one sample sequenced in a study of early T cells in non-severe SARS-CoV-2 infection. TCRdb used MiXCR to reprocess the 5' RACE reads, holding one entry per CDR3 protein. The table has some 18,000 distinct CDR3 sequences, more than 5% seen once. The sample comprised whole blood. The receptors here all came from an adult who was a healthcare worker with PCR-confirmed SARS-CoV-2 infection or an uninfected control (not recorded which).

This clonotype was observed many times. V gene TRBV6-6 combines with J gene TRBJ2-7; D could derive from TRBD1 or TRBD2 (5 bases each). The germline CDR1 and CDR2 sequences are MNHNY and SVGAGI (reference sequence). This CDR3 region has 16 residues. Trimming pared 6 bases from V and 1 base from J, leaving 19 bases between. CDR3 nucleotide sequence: TGTGCCAGCAGCCCCCTCGGGCGTGGGGGATCCTACGAGCAGTACTTC. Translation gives CASSPLGRGGSYEQYF.

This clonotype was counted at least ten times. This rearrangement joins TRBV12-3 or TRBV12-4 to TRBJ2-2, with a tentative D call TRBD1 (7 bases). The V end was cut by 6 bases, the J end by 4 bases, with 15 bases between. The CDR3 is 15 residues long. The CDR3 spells CASSEAGQPTGELFF. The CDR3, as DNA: TGTGCCAGCAGCGAGGCGGGACAGCCCACCGGGGAGCTGTTTTTT.

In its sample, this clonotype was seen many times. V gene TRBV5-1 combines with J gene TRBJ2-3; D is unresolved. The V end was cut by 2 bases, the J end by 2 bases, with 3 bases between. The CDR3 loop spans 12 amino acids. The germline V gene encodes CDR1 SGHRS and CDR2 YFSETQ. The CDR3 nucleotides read TGCGCCAGCAGCTTAACCACAGATACGCAGTATTTT. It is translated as CASSLTTDTQYF.

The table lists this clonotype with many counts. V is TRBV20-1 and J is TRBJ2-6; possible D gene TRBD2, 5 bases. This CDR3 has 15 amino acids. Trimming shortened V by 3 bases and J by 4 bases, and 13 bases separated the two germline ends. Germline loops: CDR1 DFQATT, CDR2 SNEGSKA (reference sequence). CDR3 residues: CSASEADRGANVLTF. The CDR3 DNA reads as TGCAGTGCTAGTGAAGCGGATAGGGGGGCCAACGTCCTGACTTTC.

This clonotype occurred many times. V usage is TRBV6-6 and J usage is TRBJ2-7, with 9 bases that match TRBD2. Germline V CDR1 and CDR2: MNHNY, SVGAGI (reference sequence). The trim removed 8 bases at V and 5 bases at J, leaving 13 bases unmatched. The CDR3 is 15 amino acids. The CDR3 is CASGKPREGRDEQYF. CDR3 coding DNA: TGTGCCAGCGGAAAGCCGCGGGAGGGCAGGGACGAGCAGTACTTC.

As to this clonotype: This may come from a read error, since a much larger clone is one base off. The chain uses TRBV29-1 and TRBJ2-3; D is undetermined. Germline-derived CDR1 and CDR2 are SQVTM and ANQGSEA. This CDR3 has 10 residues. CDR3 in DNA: TGCAGCGGGGTCACAGAAACGCAGTATTTT. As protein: CSGVTETQYF.

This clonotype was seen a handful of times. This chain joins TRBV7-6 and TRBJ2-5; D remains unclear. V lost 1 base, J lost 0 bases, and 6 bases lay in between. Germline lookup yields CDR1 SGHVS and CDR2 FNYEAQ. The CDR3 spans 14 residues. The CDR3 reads CASSLGGNQETQYF. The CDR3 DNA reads TGTGCCAGCAGCTTAGGGGGTAACCAAGAGACCCAGTACTTC.

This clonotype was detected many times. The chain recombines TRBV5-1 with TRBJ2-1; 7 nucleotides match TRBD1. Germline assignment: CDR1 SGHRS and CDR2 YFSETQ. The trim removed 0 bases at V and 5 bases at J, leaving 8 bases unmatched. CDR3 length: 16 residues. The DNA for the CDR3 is TGCGCCAGCAGCTTGGAAGGGGGCGGACCTCACAATGAGCAGTTCTTC. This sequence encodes CASSLEGGGPHNEQFF. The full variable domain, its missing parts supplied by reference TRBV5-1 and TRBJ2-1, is KAGVTQTPRYLIKTRGQQVTLSCSPISGHRSVSWYQQTPGQGLQFLFEYFSETQRNKGNFPGRFSGRQFSNSRSEMNVSTLELGDSALYLCASSLEGGGPHNEQFFGPGTRLTVL.

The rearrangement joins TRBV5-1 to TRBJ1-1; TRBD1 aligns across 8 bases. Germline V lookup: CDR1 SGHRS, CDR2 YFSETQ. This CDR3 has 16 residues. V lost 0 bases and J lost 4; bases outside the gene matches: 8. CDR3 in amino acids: CASSLAYGTGATEAFF. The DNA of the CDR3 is TGCGCCAGCAGCTTGGCCTATGGGACAGGAGCCACTGAAGCTTTCTTT.

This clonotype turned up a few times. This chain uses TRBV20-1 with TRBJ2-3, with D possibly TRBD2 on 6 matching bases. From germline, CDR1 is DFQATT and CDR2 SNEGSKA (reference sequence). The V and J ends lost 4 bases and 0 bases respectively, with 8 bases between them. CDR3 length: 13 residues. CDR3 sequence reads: CSATGTSTDTQYF. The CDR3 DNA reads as TGCAGTGCTACCGGGACTAGCACAGATACGCAGTATTTT.

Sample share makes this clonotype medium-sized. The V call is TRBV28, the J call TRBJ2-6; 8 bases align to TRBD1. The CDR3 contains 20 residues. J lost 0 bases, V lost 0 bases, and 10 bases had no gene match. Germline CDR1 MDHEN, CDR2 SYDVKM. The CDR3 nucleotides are TGTGCCAGCAGTTTATGGTCCCCGACAGGGGCCATCTCTGGGGCCAACGTCCTGACTTTC. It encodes CASSLWSPTGAISGANVLTF. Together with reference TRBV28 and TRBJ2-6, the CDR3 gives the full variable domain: DVKVTQSSRYLVKRTGEKVFLECVQDMDHENMFWYRQDPGLGLRLIYFSYDVKMKEKGDIPEGYSVSREKKERFSLILESASTNQTSMYLCASSLWSPTGAISGANVLTFGAGSRLTVL.

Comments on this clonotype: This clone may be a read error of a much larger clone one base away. CDR3 nucleotides: TGCAGCGTCAGGACAGGGGGCTTGGATACGCAGCATTTT. Translation gives CSVRTGGLDTQHF. The rearrangement links TRBV29-1 to TRBJ2-3; 11 bases fit TRBD1. With the DNA end fitting TRBJ1-5 better, the J assignment may be wrong. Germline-derived CDR1 and CDR2 are SQVTM and ANQGSEA. CDR3 size: 13 residues.

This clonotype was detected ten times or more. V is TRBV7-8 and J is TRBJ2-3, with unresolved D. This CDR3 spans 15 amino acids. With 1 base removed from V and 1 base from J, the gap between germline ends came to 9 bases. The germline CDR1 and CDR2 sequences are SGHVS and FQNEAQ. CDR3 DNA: TGTGCCAGCAGCTTAGAACCCCCGGGCACAGATACGCAGTATTTT. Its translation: CASSLEPPGTDTQYF.

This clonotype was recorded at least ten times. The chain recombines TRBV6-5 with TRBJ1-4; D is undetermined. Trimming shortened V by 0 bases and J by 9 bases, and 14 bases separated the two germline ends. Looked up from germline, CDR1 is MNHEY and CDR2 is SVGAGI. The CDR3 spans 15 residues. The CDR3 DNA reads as TGTGCCAGCAGTTACTCTATAGGACCGGAGAAAAAACTGTTTTTT. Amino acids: CASSYSIGPEKKLFF.

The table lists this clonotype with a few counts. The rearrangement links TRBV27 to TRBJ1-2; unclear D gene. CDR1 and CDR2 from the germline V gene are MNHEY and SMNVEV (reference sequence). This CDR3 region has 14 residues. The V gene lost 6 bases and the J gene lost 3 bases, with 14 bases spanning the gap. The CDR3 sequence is CASSPLDLDYGYTF. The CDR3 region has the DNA TGTGCCAGCAGCCCCCTGGATCTAGACTATGGCTACACCTTC.

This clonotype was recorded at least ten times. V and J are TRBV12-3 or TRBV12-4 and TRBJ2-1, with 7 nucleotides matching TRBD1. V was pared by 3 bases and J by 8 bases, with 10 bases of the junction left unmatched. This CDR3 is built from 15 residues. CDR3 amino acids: CASSFPGTVGDEQFF. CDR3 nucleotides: TGTGCCAGCAGTTTTCCCGGGACAGTAGGGGATGAGCAGTTCTTC.

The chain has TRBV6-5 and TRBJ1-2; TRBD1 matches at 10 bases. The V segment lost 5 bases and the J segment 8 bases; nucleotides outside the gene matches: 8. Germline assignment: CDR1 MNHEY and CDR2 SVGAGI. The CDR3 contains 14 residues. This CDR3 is CASSQGDRGEGYTF. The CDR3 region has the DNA TGTGCCAGCAGTCAGGGGGACAGGGGTGAAGGCTACACCTTC.

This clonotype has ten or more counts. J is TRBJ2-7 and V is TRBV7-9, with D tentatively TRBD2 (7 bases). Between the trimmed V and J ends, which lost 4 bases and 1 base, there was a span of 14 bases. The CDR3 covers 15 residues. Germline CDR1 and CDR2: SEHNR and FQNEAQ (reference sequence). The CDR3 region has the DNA TGTGCCAGCAGCTGGCAGGGGAGGGGTTCCTACGAGCAGTACTTC. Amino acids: CASSWQGRGSYEQYF. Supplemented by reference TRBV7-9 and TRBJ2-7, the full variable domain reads DTGVSQNPRHKITKRGQNVTFRCDPISEHNRLYWYRQTLGQGPEFLTYFQNEAQLEKSRLLSDRFSAERPKGSFSTLEIQRTEQGDSAMYLCASSWQGRGSYEQYFGPGTRLTVT.

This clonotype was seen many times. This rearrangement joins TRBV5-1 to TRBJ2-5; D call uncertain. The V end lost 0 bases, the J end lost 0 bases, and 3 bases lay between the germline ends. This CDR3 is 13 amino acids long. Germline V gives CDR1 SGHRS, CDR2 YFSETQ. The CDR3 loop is CASSLDNQETQYF. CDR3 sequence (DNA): TGCGCCAGCAGCTTGGACAACCAAGAGACCCAGTACTTC.

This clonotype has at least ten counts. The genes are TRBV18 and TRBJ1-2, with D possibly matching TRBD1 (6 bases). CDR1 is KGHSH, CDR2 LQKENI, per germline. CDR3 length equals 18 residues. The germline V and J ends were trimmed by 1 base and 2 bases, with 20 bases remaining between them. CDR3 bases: TGTGCCAGCTCACCACAAGGAACGGTCCCAGGGGCCAACTATGGCTACACCTTC. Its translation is CASSPQGTVPGANYGYTF.

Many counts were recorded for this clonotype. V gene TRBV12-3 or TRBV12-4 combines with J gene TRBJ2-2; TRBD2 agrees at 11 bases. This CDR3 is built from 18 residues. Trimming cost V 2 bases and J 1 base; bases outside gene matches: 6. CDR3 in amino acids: CASSLSPTSGVNTGELFF. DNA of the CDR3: TGTGCCAGCAGTTTAAGCCCGACTAGCGGGGTGAACACCGGGGAGCTGTTTTTT.

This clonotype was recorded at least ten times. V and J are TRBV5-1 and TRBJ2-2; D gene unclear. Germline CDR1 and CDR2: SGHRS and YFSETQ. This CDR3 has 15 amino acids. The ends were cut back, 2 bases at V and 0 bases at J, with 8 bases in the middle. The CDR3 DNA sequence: TGCGCCAGCAGCTTCGGCAGCGCGAACACCGGGGAGCTGTTTTTT. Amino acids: CASSFGSANTGELFF.

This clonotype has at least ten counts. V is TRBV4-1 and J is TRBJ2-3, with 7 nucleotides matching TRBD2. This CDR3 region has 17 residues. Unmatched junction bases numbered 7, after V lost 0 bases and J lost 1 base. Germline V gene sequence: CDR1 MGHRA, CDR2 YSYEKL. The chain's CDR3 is CASSQDSSGGGTDTQYF. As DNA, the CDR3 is TGCGCCAGCAGCCAAGATTCTAGCGGAGGGGGCACAGATACGCAGTATTTT.

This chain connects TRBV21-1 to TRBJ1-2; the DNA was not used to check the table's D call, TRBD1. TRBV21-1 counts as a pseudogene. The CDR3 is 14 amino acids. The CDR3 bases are TGTGCCAGCAGCCTTCCGGGACAGATCTATGGCTACACCTTC. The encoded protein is CASSLPGQIYGYTF.

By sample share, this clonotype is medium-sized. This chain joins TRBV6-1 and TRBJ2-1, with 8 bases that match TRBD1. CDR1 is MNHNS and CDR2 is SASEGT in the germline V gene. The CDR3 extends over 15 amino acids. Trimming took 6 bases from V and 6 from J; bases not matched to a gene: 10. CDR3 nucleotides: TGTGCCAGCAGGTCAGGACAGGGAATCCCCAATGAGCAGTTCTTC. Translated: CASRSGQGIPNEQFF.